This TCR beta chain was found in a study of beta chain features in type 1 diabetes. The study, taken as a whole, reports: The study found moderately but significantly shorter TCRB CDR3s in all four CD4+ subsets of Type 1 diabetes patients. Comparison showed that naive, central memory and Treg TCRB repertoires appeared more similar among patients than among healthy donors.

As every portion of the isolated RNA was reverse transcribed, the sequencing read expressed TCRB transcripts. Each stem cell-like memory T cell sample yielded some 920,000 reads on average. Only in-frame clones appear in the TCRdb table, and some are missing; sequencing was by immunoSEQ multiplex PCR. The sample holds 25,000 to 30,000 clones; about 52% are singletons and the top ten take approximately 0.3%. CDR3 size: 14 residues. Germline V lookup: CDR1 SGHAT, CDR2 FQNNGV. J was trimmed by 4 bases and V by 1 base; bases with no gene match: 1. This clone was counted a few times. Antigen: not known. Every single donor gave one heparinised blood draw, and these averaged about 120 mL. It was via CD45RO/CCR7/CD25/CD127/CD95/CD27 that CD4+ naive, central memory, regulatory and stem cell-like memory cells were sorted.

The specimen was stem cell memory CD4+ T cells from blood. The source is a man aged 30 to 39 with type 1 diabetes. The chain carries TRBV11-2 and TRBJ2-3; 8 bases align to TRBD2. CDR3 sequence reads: CASSLAGGPDTQYF. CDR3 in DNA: TGTGCCAGCAGCTTAGCGGGGGGGCCAGATACGCAGTATTTT.